Below, one T cell receptor beta chain is given with its context. These data originate in a study of blood T cell repertoires in COVID-19. Generated by immunoSEQ multiplex PCR, the TCRdb table keeps only in-frame clones and is missing some. The data show about 320,000 clones, 85% seen once. This clonotype originated in a woman in her thirties who had been exposed to COVID-19. Material: PBMCs or T cells enriched from blood (not recorded which).

The CDR3 spells CASSLDSENIQYF. CDR3 nucleotides: TGTGCCAGCAGCTTGGATTCGGAAAACATTCAGTACTTC. The chain uses TRBV5-4 and TRBJ2-4; D not certain. Trimming took 0 bases from V and 5 from J, leaving 6 bases between them. The V gene's germline CDR1 is SGHNT and CDR2 YYREEE (reference sequence). The CDR3 covers 13 residues.